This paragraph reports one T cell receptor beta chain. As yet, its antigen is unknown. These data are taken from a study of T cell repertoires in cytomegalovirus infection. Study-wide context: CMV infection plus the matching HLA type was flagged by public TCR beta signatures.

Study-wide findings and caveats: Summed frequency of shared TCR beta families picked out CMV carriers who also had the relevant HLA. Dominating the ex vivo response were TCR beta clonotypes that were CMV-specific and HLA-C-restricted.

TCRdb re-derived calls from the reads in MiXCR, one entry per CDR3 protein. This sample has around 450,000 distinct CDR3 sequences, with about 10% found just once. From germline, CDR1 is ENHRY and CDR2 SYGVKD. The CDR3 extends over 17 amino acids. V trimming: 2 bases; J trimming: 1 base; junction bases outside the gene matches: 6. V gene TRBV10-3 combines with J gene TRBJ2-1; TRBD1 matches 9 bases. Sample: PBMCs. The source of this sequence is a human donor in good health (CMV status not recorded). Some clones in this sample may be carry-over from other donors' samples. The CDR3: CAISEPAGQGSYNEQFF. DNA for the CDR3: TGTGCCATCAGTGAGCCGGCGGGACAGGGATCCTACAATGAGCAGTTCTTC.